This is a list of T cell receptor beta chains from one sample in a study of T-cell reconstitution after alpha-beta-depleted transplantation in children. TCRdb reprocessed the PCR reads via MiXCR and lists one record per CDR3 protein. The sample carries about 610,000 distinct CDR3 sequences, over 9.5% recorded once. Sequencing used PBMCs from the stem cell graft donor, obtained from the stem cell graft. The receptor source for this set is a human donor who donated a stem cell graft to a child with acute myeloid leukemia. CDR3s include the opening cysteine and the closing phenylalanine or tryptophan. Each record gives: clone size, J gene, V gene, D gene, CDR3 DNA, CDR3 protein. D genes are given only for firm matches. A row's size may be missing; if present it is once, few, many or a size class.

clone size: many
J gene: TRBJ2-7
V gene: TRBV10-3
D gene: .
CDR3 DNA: TGTGCCACCGGGGGTGGGGGAACTACCTCCTACGAGCAGTACTTC
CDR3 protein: CATGGGGTTSYEQYF

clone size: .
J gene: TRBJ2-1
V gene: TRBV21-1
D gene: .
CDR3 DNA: TGTGCCAGCAGCAAAGAAGGTAGCGTTTCGAGCTCCTACAATGAGCAGTTCTTC
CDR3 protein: CASSKEGSVSSSYNEQFF

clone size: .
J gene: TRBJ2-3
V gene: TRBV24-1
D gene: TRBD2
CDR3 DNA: TGTGCCACCAGTCTGGGTAGCGGGGGACGCACAGATACGCAGTATTTT
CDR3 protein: CATSLGSGGRTDTQYF

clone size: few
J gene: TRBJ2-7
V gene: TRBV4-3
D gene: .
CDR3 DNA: TGCGCCAGCAGCCAAGGGGTGCTAGGATACGAGCAGTACTTC
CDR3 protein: CASSQGVLGYEQYF

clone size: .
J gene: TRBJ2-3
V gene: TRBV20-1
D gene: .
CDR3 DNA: TGCAGTGCTTCCAGACAGGGAGGAGCAGATACGCAGTATTTT
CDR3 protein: CSASRQGGADTQYF

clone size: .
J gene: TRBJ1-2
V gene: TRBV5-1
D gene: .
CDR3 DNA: TGCGCCAGCAGCCTTGGGGGTGCGGAGAGCTACACCTTC
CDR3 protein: CASSLGGAESYTF

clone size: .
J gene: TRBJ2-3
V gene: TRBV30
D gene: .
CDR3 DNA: TGTGCCTGCTCAATCAGGGGGGTTAGCACAGATACGCAGTATTTT
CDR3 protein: CACSIRGVSTDTQYF

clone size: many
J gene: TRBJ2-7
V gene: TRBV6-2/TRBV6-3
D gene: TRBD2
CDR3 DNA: TGTGCCAGCAGTGCCCTCACTAGCGGGAGATACGAGCAGTACTTC
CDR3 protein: CASSALTSGRYEQYF

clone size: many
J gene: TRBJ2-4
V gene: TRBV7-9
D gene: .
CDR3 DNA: TGTGCCAGCAGCCCCCAACCGGGACTAGCCAAAAACATTCAGTACTTC
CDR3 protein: CASSPQPGLAKNIQYF

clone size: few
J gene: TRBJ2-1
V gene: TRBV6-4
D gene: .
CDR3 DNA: TGTGCCAGCAGTGAGAGTTCCGGGACCCAGGAGTTCTTC
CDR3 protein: CASSESSGTQEFF

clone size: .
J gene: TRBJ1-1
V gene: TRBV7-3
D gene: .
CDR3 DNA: TGTGCCAGCAGCCTAATACCCGGGCCGAACACTGAAGCTTTCTTT
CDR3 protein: CASSLIPGPNTEAFF

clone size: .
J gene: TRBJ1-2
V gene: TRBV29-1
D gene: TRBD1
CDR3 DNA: TGCAGCGTTGAAGAACAGGGGCCTAGCTCTATGGCCTTC
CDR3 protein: CSVEEQGPSSMAF

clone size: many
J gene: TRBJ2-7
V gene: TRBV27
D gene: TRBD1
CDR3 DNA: TGTGCCAGCAGTTATTATAGGGACAGGGCCTACGAGCAGTACTTC
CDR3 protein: CASSYYRDRAYEQYF

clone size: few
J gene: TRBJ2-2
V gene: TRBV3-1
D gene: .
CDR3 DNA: TGTGCCAGCAGCCAAGGAAACCCGGGACCTGGGAACCCCGGGGAGCTGTTTTTT
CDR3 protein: CASSQGNPGPGNPGELFF

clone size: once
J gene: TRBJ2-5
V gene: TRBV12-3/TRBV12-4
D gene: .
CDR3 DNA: TGTGCCAGCAGGCCCTGGGGGGCGGGAGAGACCCAGTACTTC
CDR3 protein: CASRPWGAGETQYF

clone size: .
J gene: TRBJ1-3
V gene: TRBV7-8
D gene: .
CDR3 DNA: TGTGCCAGCAGCTTAAACTGGGACACCTACGGAGGAAACACCATATATTTT
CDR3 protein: CASSLNWDTYGGNTIYF

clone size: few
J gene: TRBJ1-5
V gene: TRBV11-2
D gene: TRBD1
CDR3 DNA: TGTGCCAGCAGCACCAGGACAGGGGACAATCAGCCCCAGCATTTT
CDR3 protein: CASSTRTGDNQPQHF

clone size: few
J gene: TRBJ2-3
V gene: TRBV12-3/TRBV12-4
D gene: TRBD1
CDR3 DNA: TGTGCCAGCAGTTTTGGGACAGCTTACACAGATACGCAGTATTTT
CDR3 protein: CASSFGTAYTDTQYF

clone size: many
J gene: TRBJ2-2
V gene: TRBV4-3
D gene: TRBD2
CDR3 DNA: TGCGCCAGCAGCCAAGATCGAGCGGGAGGGCCCGGCGGGGAGCTGTTTTTT
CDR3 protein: CASSQDRAGGPGGELFF

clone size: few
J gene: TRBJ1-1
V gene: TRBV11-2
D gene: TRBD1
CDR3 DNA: TGTGCCAGCAGCTCCGGGACAGGGTTAAATCGGATGAACACTGAAGCTTTCTTT
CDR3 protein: CASSSGTGLNRMNTEAFF

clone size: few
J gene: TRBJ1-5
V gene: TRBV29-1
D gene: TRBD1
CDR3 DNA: TGCAGCGTGTGGGACAGGGGGCGAAATCAGCCCCAGCATTTT
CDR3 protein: CSVWDRGRNQPQHF

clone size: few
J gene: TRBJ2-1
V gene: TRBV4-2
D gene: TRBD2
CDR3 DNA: TGTGCCAGCAGCCCTAGCGGGAGGGCGGGCTCCTACAATGAGCAGTTCTTC
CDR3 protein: CASSPSGRAGSYNEQFF

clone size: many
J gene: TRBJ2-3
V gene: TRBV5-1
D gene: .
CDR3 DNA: TGCGCCAGCAGCTTGGGGGCGGTCACGGATACGCAGTATTTT
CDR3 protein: CASSLGAVTDTQYF

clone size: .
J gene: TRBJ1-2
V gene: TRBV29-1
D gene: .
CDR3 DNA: TGCAGCGTTACCTTCGGGATCACTAACTATGGCTACACCTTC
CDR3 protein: CSVTFGITNYGYTF

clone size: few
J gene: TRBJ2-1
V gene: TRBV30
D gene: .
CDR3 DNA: TGTGCCTGCGGGGAGGATGAGCAGTTCTTC
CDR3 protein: CACGEDEQFF

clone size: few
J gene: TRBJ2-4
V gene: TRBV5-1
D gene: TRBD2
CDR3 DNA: TGCGCCAGCAGCCCGATAGCGGGAGAAAACATTCAGTACTTC
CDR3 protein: CASSPIAGENIQYF

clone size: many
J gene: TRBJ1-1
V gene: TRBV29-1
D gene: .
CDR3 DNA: TGCAGCGTTGCCGGGAAGGGCACTGAAGCTTTCTTT
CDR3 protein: CSVAGKGTEAFF

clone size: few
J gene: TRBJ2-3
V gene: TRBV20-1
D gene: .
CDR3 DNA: TGCAGTGCGATGGAGGGCCGCGGCACAGATACGCAGTATTTT
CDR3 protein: CSAMEGRGTDTQYF

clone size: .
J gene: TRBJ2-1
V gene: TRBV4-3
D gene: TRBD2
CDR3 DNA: TGCGCCAGCAGCCAAGACGAGGCGGGAGTGAGGAATGAGCAGTTCTTC
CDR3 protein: CASSQDEAGVRNEQFF

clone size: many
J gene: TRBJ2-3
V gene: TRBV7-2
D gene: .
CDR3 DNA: TGTGCCAGCAGCTTACCAAGCGGGAGCACAGATACGCAGTATTTT
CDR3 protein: CASSLPSGSTDTQYF

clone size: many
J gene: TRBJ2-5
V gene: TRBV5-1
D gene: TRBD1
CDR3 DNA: TGCGCCAGCAGCTTGGACACTGGGACAGGGAAAGAGACCCAGTACTTC
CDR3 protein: CASSLDTGTGKETQYF

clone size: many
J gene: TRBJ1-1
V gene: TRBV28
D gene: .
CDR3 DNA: TGTGCCAGCAGTTTGCAGCATGGTGAAGCTTTCTTT
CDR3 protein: CASSLQHGEAFF

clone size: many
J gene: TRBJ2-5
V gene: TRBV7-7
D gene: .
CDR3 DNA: TGTGCTAGCAGCTTAGGTCGGCAAGAGACCCAGTACTTC
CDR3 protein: CASSLGRQETQYF

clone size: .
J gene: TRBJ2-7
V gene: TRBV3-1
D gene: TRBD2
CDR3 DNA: TGTGCCAGCAGCCAGAGCGGGATAGCCAACGAGCAGTACTTC
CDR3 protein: CASSQSGIANEQYF

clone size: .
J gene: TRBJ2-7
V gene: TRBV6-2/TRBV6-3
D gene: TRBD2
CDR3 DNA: TGTGCCAGCCCTAGCGGGAGGGCTCCAGAAGCCTACGAGCAGTACTTC
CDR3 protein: CASPSGRAPEAYEQYF

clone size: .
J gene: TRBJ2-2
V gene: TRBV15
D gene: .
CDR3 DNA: TGTGCCACCAGCTACAGCCCAGTCCCGTCCTTGGGCGGGGAGCTGTTTTTT
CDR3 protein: CATSYSPVPSLGGELFF

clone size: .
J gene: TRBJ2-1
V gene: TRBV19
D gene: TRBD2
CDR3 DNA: TGTGCCAGTAGTAGAGGACTAGCCCCCTACAATGAGCAGTTCTTC
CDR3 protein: CASSRGLAPYNEQFF

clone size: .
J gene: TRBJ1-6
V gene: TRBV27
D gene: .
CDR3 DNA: TGTGCCAGCAGTTTCTTATGGAATTCACCCCTCCACTTT
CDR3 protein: CASSFLWNSPLHF

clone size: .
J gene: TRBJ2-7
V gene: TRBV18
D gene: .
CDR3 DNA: TGTGCCAGCTCACCACCATCGAAAGGACAGCTAACCTACGAGCAGTACTTC
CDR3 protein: CASSPPSKGQLTYEQYF

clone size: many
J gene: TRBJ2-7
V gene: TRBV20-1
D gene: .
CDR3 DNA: TGCAGTGCTAGGAACCTAGTTAGCTCCTACGAGCAGTACTTC
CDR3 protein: CSARNLVSSYEQYF

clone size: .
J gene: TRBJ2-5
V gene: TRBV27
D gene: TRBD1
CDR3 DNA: TGTGCCAGCAGTTTAAGGCTCAGGGGGATGAAAGAGACCCAGTACTTC
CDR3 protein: CASSLRLRGMKETQYF

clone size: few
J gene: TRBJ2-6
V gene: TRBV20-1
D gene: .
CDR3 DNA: TGCAGTGCTAGTGAAGGGGCCAACGTCCTGACTTTC
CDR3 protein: CSASEGANVLTF

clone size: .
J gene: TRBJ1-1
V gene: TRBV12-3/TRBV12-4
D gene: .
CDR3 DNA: TGTGCCAGCAGTTTAATGGCGAACACTGAAGCTTTCTTT
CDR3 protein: CASSLMANTEAFF

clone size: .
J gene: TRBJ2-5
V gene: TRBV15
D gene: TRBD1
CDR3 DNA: TGTGCCACCAGCAGATCTAGGGACAGGGGATTTCCACCGGCGACCCAGTACTTC
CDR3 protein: CATSRSRDRGFPPATQYF

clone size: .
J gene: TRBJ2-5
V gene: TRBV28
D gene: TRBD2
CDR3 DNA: TGTGCCAGCAGTTTAGAGCTTTTTCCTAGCGGGCAAGAGACCCAGTACTTC
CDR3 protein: CASSLELFPSGQETQYF

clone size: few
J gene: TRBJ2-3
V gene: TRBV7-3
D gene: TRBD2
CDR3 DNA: TGTGCCAGCAGCTTAAAGGCGGGAGGGAACACAGATACGCAGTATTTT
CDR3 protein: CASSLKAGGNTDTQYF

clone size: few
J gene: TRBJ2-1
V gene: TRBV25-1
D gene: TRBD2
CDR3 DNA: TGTGCCAGCAGTGAATCTCCGACTAGCGGGAGCTCCTACAATGAGCAGTTCTTC
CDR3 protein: CASSESPTSGSSYNEQFF

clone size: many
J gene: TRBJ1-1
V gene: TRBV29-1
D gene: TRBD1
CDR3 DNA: TGCAGCGTTACTAAGGACAGGGCGACTGAAGCTTTCTTT
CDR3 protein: CSVTKDRATEAFF

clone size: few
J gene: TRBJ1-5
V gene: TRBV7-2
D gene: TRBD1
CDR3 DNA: TGTGCCAGCAGCAAGGACAGGGTGGGTCAGCCCCAGCATTTT
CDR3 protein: CASSKDRVGQPQHF

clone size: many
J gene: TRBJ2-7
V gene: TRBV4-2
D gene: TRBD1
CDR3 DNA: TGTGCCAGCAGCCAATATACTACGGGACAGGGGGCCAACGAGCAGTACTTC
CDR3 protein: CASSQYTTGQGANEQYF

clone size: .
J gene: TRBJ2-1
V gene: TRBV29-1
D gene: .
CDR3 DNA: TGCAGCGTTCTTCCGACAGGGAGGGAGCAGTTCTTC
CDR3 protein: CSVLPTGREQFF

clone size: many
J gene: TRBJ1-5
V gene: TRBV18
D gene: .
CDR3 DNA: TGTGCCAGCTCAGGGGACACACCCAATCAGCCCCAGCATTTT
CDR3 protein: CASSGDTPNQPQHF

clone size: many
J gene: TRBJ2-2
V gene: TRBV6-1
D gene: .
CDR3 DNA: TGTGCCAGCATTCCCGGGACCACCAGCACCGGGGAGCTGTTTTTT
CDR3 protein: CASIPGTTSTGELFF

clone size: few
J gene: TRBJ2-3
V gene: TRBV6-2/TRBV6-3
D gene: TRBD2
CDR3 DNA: TGTGCCAGCGACTTAGGACTAGCGGGATTTACAGATACGCAGTATTTT
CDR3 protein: CASDLGLAGFTDTQYF

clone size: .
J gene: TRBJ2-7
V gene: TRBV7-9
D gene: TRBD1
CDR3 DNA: TGTGCCAGCAGCTCAGGGGGCTCAAGCTCCTACGAGCAGTACTTC
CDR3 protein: CASSSGGSSSYEQYF